Listed here are 29 T cell receptor beta chains from one sample, sequenced in a study of blood T cell repertoires in COVID-19 (dated by TCRdb to about 2020). The receptor library was made with the immunoSEQ multiplex PCR assay. TCRdb mirrors the immuneACCESS table, restricted to in-frame sequences. Some clones are absent from its copies; in checked studies, under half trace to an unresolved V gene, and the reason for the others is unknown. Within this sample are about 220,000 clones, with less than 90% of them counted one time only. The ten largest make up about 2.4% of the sample. The sequencing sample was made of PBMCs or T cells enriched from blood (not recorded which). These receptors were taken from a woman in her 30s who had recovered from COVID-19.

The V call is TRBV11-3, the J call TRBJ2-7; 9 nucleotides match TRBD1. Losses at the gene ends were 5 bases for V and 5 bases for J; bases not matched to a gene: 7. Germline V gene lookup returns CDR1 SGHNT and CDR2 YENEEA. The CDR3 is 14 residues long. The CDR3 loop is CASSNGQGTDEQYF. CDR3 nucleotides: TGTGCCAGCAGCAACGGACAGGGGACAGACGAGCAGTACTTC.

The chain uses TRBV12-3 or TRBV12-4 and TRBJ1-1; D is possibly TRBD1 (6 bases). The ends were cut back, 7 bases at V and 1 base at J, with 10 bases in the middle. This CDR3 comprises 13 residues. CDR3 sequence: CASTLTGNTEAFF. DNA of the CDR3: TGTGCCAGCACCTTGACAGGGAACACTGAAGCTTTCTTT.

The chain uses TRBV5-1 and TRBJ1-6, with 9 bases aligning to TRBD1. The CDR3 consists of 15 residues. Trimming at V came to 3 bases and at J to 5 bases, leaving 3 bases not matched to a gene. Looked up from germline, CDR1 is SGHRS and CDR2 is YFSETQ. The CDR3 coding sequence is TGCGCCAGCAGCTACTGGACAGGGGATAATTCACCCCTCCACTTT. Its translation is CASSYWTGDNSPLHF.

The chain joins TRBV6-1 to TRBJ1-5; TRBD1 matches at 10 bases. The CDR3 is 15 amino acids. V lost 3 bases, J lost 4 bases, and 3 bases stayed unmatched. Germline V gene data show CDR1 as MNHNS and CDR2 as SASEGT. The CDR3 here is CASSDRTGGNQPQHF. CDR3 nucleotides: TGTGCCAGCAGTGATAGGACAGGGGGTAATCAGCCCCAGCATTTT.

This chain links TRBV3-1 (or the pseudogene TRBV3-2) with TRBJ2-3; 11 bases match TRBD2. This CDR3 region has 16 residues. The V segment lost 3 bases and the J segment 7 bases; nucleotides outside the gene matches: 9. Germline CDR1 LGHDT, CDR2 YNNKEL (reference sequence). CDR3 amino acids: CASSQSGSGGAYTQYF. For the CDR3, the DNA is TGTGCCAGCAGCCAGTCGGGTAGCGGGGGGGCCTATACGCAGTATTTT.

The genes are TRBV4-2 and TRBJ1-5; possibly TRBD1 for D (6 bases). The CDR3 totals 18 residues. Germline CDR1 LGHNA, CDR2 YNFKEQ. V lost 3 bases, J lost 7 bases, and 25 bases lay in between. In DNA form, the CDR3 reads TGTGCCAGCAGCCACCATGGGCAGGGGCAGGCGGGTGGACAGCCCCAGCATTTT. Encoded protein: CASSHHGQGQAGGQPQHF.

This clone was seen once. The chain joins TRBV6-5 to TRBJ1-5; TRBD1 matches at 7 bases. With V trimmed by 2 bases and J by 6 bases, 7 bases remained unmatched. Germline CDR1 reads MNHEY; CDR2 reads SVGAGI. This CDR3 contains 15 residues. This CDR3 reads CASSYDRQGGQPQHF. The CDR3 DNA sequence: TGTGCCAGCAGTTACGATCGACAGGGAGGTCAGCCCCAGCATTTT.

J is TRBJ2-5 and V is TRBV7-9; 8 nucleotides align to TRBD1. With V trimmed by 5 bases and J by 1 base, 6 bases remained unmatched. The CDR3 runs 15 residues. Germline values: CDR1 SEHNR, CDR2 FQNEAQ (reference sequence). The CDR3 here is CASSPRTGFQETQYF. The CDR3 coding sequence is TGTGCCAGCAGCCCCCGGACAGGGTTCCAAGAGACCCAGTACTTC.

V and J are TRBV7-2 and TRBJ1-2; 10 bases agree with TRBD1. Unmatched junction bases numbered 6, after V lost 5 bases and J lost 3 bases. The length of the CDR3 is 15 residues. CDR1 is SGHTA, CDR2 FQGNSA, per germline. The CDR3 nucleotides read TGTGCCAGCAGCCCTAGACAGGGGGCCTACTATGGCTACACCTTC. It encodes CASSPRQGAYYGYTF.

The rearrangement links TRBV12-2 to TRBJ1-5. TRBV12-2 has pseudogene status. The CDR3 covers 15 residues. This chain's CDR3 is CASRLAEDPNQPQHF. The CDR3 DNA follows: TGTGCAAGTCGCTTAGCGGAGGACCCCAATCAGCCCCAGCATTTT.

This clone was seen once. The DNA for the CDR3 is TGTGCCAGCAGTTTTTCCCTAAGCACAGATACGCAGTATTTT. Its protein is CASSFSLSTDTQYF. The gene calls are TRBV27 and TRBJ2-3, with D uncertain. This CDR3 contains 14 residues. Germline V lookup: CDR1 MNHEY, CDR2 SMNVEV (reference sequence). V lost 3 bases and J 0 bases, leaving 7 bases between the germline ends.

Details on this clone: Other DNA sequences in the same sample also yield this CDR3. The chain combines TRBV3-1 (or the pseudogene TRBV3-2) with TRBJ2-1, with TRBD2 matching over 7 bases. The CDR3 covers 14 residues. CDR1 is LGHDT and CDR2 is YNNKEL in the germline V gene (reference sequence). Unmatched junction bases numbered 3, after V lost 3 bases and J lost 4 bases. CDR3 in DNA: TGTGCCAGCAGCCAGGGGGGGACGTACAATGAGCAGTTCTTC. This translates into CASSQGGTYNEQFF.

The chain carries TRBV30 and TRBJ2-3; TRBD1 is a possible D gene (6 bases). Germline V gives CDR1 GTSNPN, CDR2 SVGIG (reference sequence). The CDR3 sequence is 12 residues long. Between the trimmed V and J ends, which lost 5 bases and 5 bases, there was a span of 11 bases. CDR3 bases: TGTGCCTGGGGGGACATTCGAGATACGCAGTATTTT. Translating it yields CAWGDIRDTQYF.

This clone was recorded a few times. The gene calls are TRBV12-3 or TRBV12-4 and TRBJ1-1; TRBD1 might be the D (5 bases). V lost 1 base, J lost 7 bases, and 7 bases lay in between. This CDR3 spans 12 amino acids. The CDR3 loop is CASSLDGHEAFF. Written as DNA, the CDR3 is TGTGCCAGCAGTTTAGACGGACATGAAGCTTTCTTT.

The chain has TRBV4-3 and TRBJ1-4; D is undetermined. Trimming pared 4 bases from V and 6 bases from J, leaving 18 bases between. Germline assignment: CDR1 LGHNA and CDR2 YSLEER. The CDR3 is made up of 16 amino acids. CDR3 residues: CASSPYSEGSDEKLFF. CDR3 DNA sequence: TGCGCCAGCAGCCCCTACTCGGAGGGATCCGATGAAAAACTGTTTTTT.

This chain links TRBV12-3 or TRBV12-4 with TRBJ1-5; TRBD1 is a possible D gene (6 bases). The CDR3 covers 13 residues. The V and J ends lost 8 bases and 4 bases respectively, with 12 bases between them. The DNA for the CDR3 is TGTGCCAGCGGTCCTCAGGGGAATCAGCCCCAGCATTTT. It encodes CASGPQGNQPQHF.

The chain is built from TRBV5-6 and TRBJ1-2; D is possibly TRBD1 (6 bases). Germline V CDR1 and CDR2: SGHDT, YYEEEE. The CDR3 loop spans 13 amino acids. Between the trimmed V and J ends, which lost 4 bases and 6 bases, there was a span of 13 bases. CDR3 sequence (DNA): TGTGCCAGCAGCGGCCAGGGGCTAGATGGCTACACCTTC. Translated, it gives CASSGQGLDGYTF. Together with reference TRBV5-6 and TRBJ1-2, the CDR3 gives the full variable domain: DAGVTQSPTHLIKTRGQQVTLRCSPKSGHDTVSWYQQALGQGPQFIFQYYEEEERQRGNFPDRFSGHQFPNYSSELNVNALLLGDSALYLCASSGQGLDGYTFGSGTRLTVV.

The V call is TRBV6-2 or TRBV6-3, the J call TRBJ1-6; 8 bases match TRBD1. Per germline, CDR1 MNHEY and CDR2 SVGEGT. CDR3 length: 17 amino acids. With 1 base clipped from V and 3 bases from J, the junction kept 5 bases outside the gene matches. CDR3 DNA sequence: TGTGCCAGCAGTTACTTGGCAGGGGGCGACTATAATTCACCCCTCCACTTT. It yields the protein CASSYLAGGDYNSPLHF.

Here the CDR3 reads CASSFRGSQETQYF. CDR3 DNA: TGTGCCAGCAGTTTCAGGGGATCCCAAGAGACCCAGTACTTC. This rearrangement joins TRBV27 to TRBJ2-5, with a possible D match to TRBD1 (6 bases). This CDR3 is built from 14 residues. The germline V gene encodes CDR1 MNHEY and CDR2 SMNVEV (reference sequence). V lost 3 bases and J lost 1, with 9 bases in between.

This rearrangement joins TRBV27 to TRBJ1-6; 7 positions agree with TRBD1. The CDR3 is 14 residues long. CDR1 and CDR2 from the germline V gene are MNHEY and SMNVEV (reference sequence). V lost 3 bases and J lost 5; bases outside the gene matches: 1. This chain's CDR3 is CASSFRGNNSPLHF. CDR3 in DNA: TGTGCCAGCAGTTTCAGGGGGAATAATTCACCCCTCCACTTT.

This chain joins TRBV6-2 or TRBV6-3 and TRBJ1-1, with D uncertain. Germline V gene lookup returns CDR1 MNHEY and CDR2 SVGEGT. CDR3 length equals 12 residues. Trimming removed 0 bases at V and 7 bases at J, with 6 bases between. CDR3 sequence (DNA): TGTGCCAGCAGTTACTCGCGGGATGAAGCTTTCTTT. Translation gives CASSYSRDEAFF.

The chain joins TRBV5-4 to TRBJ1-6; unclear D gene. V was trimmed by 0 bases and J by 7 bases, leaving 11 bases between them. Germline-derived CDR1 and CDR2 are SGHNT and YYREEE (reference sequence). The CDR3 has 15 amino acids. The CDR3 is CASSLEAPPNSPLHF. CDR3 DNA sequence: TGTGCCAGCAGCTTGGAAGCTCCGCCAAATTCACCCCTCCACTTT. The full variable domain, completed using reference TRBV5-4 and TRBJ1-6, is ETGVTQSPTHLIKTRGQQVTLRCSSQSGHNTVSWYQQALGQGPQFIFQYYREEENGRGNFPPRFSGLQFPNYSSELNVNALELDDSALYLCASSLEAPPNSPLHFGNGTRLTVT.

This clone has a handful of counts. The V and J genes are TRBV7-3 and TRBJ2-1; D gene unclear. The germline V and J ends were trimmed by 5 bases and 7 bases, with 12 bases remaining between them. This CDR3 contains 13 residues. The germline V gene has CDR1 SGHTA and CDR2 FQGTGA. The CDR3 DNA follows: TGTGCCAGCAGCGCCACGAGACTTAATGAGCAGTTCTTC. This codes for CASSATRLNEQFF.

CDR3 DNA sequence: TGTGCCAGCAGCTTATCCCTTGGGGGGGGCGGGGAGACCCAGTACTTC. Protein sequence: CASSLSLGGGGETQYF. V and J are TRBV7-6 and TRBJ2-5, with D perhaps TRBD2 (7 bases). The length of the CDR3 is 16 residues. With 2 bases removed from V and 5 bases from J, the gap between germline ends came to 18 bases. Per germline, CDR1 SGHVS and CDR2 FNYEAQ.

This chain joins TRBV18 and TRBJ1-5; tentative D call: TRBD1 (5 bases). The V end was cut by 3 bases, the J end by 2 bases, with 11 bases between. The germline gives CDR1 KGHSH, CDR2 LQKENI. This CDR3 comprises 15 residues. The chain's CDR3 is CASSPTGGGNQPQHF. The CDR3 DNA follows: TGTGCCAGCTCACCTACGGGGGGAGGCAATCAGCCCCAGCATTTT.

V is TRBV3-1 (or the pseudogene TRBV3-2) and J is TRBJ2-5; weak D call: TRBD1 (6 bases). V lost 3 bases and J lost 4, with 9 bases in between. This CDR3 spans 13 amino acids. Germline CDR1 is LGHDT and CDR2 is YNNKEL (reference sequence). CDR3 region: CASSQTGRETQYF. The CDR3 nucleotides read TGTGCCAGCAGCCAGACAGGTCGAGAGACCCAGTACTTC.

V usage is TRBV7-9 and J usage is TRBJ2-2; the match to TRBD1 covers 10 bases. Germline values: CDR1 SEHNR, CDR2 FQNEAQ (reference sequence). The junction had 10 bases not matched to a gene; V was cut back by 5 bases and J by 4 bases. CDR3 length equals 17 residues. The CDR3 DNA is TGTGCCAGCAGCCATTGGGACAGGGGATTTGGCACCGGGGAGCTGTTTTTT. It yields the protein CASSHWDRGFGTGELFF.

V gene TRBV4-2 combines with J gene TRBJ2-1; 7 bases match TRBD2. The CDR3 is made up of 17 amino acids. The V gene end was trimmed by 1 base and the J gene end by 2 bases; junction bases not matched to a gene: 8. CDR1 LGHNA and CDR2 YNFKEQ come from the germline V gene. The CDR3 DNA is TGTGCCAGCAGCCAAGTCTGGGGGGGTTCTACCTACAATGAGCAGTTCTTC. Protein product: CASSQVWGGSTYNEQFF.

The genes are TRBV2 and TRBJ1-3; TRBD1 might be the D (5 bases). Germline CDR1 SNHLY, CDR2 FYNNEI. This CDR3 is 13 amino acids long. With 3 bases removed from V and 4 bases from J, the gap between germline ends came to 7 bases. The CDR3 DNA sequence: TGTGCCAGCAGTGACAGGGTCGGAAACACCATATATTTT. Translating it yields CASSDRVGNTIYF. The entire variable domain, with the rest obtained from reference TRBV2 and TRBJ1-3, is as follows: EPEVTQTPSHQVTQMGQEVILRCVPISNHLYFYWYRQILGQKVEFLVSFYNNEISEKSEIFDDQFSVERPDGSNFTLKIRSTKLEDSAMYFCASSDRVGNTIYFGEGSWLTVV.